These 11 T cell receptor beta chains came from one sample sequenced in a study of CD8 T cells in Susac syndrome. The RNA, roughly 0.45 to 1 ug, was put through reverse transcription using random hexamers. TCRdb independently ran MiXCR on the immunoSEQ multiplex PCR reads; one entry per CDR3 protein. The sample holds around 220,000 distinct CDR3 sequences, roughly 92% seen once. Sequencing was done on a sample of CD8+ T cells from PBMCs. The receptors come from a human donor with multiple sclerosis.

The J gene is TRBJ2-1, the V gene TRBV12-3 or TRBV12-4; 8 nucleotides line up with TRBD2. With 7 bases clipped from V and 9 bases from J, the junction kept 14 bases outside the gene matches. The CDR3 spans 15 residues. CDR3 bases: TGTGCCAGCACGCTCGGCGGGAGGTCCTGGGGTGAGCAGTTCTTC. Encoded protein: CASTLGGRSWGEQFF.

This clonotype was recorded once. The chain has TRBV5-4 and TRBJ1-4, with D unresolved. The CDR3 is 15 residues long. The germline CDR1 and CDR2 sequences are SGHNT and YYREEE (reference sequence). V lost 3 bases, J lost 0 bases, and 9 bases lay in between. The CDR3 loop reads CASSWAGATNEKLFF. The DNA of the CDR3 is TGTGCCAGCAGCTGGGCGGGCGCAACTAATGAAAAACTGTTTTTT.

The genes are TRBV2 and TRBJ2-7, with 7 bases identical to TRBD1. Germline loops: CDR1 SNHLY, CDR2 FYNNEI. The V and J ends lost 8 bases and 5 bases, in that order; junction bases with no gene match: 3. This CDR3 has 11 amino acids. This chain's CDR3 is CASLTGNEQYF. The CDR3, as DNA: TGTGCCAGCTTGACAGGGAACGAGCAGTACTTC. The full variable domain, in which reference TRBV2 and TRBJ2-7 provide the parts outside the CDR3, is EPEVTQTPSHQVTQMGQEVILRCVPISNHLYFYWYRQILGQKVEFLVSFYNNEISEKSEIFDDQFSVERPDGSNFTLKIRSTKLEDSAMYFCASLTGNEQYFGPGTRLTVT.

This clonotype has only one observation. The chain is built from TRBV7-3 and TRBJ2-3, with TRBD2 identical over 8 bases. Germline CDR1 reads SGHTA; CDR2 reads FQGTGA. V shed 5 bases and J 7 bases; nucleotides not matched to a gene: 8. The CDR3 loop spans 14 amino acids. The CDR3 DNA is TGTGCCAGCAGCCCGACGGGGGGGCCGAATACGCAGTATTTT. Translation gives CASSPTGGPNTQYF.

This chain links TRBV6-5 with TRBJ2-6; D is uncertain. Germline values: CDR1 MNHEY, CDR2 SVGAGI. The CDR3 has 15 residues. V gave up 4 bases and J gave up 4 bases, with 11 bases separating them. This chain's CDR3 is CASSSQEGGANVLTF. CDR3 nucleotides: TGTGCCAGCAGTTCCCAGGAAGGCGGGGCCAACGTCCTGACTTTC.

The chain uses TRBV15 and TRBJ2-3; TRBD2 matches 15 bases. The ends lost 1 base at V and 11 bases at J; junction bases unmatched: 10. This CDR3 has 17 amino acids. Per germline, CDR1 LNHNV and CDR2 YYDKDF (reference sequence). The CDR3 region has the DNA TGTGCCACCAGCAGAGGCGTACCGGGACTAGCGGGAGGAATGCAGTATTTT. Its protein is CATSRGVPGLAGGMQYF.

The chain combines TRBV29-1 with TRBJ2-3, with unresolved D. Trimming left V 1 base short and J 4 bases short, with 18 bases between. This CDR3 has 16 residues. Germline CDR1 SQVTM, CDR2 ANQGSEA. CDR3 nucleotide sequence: TGCAGCGTTGAAGGAGTGGGCGGAGTTGGGCCAGATACGCAGTATTTT. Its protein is CSVEGVGGVGPDTQYF.

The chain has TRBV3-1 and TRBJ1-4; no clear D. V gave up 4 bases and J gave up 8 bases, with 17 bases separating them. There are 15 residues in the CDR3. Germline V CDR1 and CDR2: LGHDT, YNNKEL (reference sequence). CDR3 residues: CASSPRTSPEEKLFF. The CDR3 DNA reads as TGTGCCAGCAGCCCCAGGACCTCCCCGGAGGAAAAACTGTTTTTT.

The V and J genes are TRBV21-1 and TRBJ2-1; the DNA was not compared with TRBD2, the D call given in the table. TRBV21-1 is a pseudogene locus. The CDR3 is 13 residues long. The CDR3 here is CARGLAGDNEQFF. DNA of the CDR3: TGTGCCCGCGGGTTAGCGGGAGACAATGAGCAGTTCTTC.

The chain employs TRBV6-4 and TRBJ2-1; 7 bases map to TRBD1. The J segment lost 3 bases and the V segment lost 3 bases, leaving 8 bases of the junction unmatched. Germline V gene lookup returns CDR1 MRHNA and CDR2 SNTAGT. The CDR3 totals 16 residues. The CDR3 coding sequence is TGTGCCAGCAGTGAAAAGGCTTGGGACAGCTACAATGAGCAGTTCTTC. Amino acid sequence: CASSEKAWDSYNEQFF.

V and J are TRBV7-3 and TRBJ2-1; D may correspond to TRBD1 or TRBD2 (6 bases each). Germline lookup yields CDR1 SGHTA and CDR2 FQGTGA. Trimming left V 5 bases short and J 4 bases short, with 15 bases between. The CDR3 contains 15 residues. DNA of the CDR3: TGTGCCAGCAGCCTGGGGGGCGGGATTTACAATGAGCAGTTCTTC. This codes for CASSLGGGIYNEQFF.